This T cell receptor beta chain was recorded in a study of T cell responses to AZD1222 COVID-19 vaccine (dated by TCRdb to about 2021). For the study in its entirety: TCR sequencing covered 233 trial participants: some 210 given two doses of AZD1222 and some 25 given two doses of MenACWY control vaccine. Trial participants were enrolled by age into subgroups of 18-55, 56-69 and 70-plus years, and around 140, 26 and 57 TCR-sequenced participants, respectively, were included in these subgroups. Here is what the overall study found, with its caveats: Most participants were white British and females outnumbered males, and the authors suggested that clonal diversity may have been underestimated. Conclusions about previously exposed vaccinees were limited because only six AZD1222 recipients were SARS-CoV-2 seropositive at baseline. Vaccine-associated CD4 TCRs spanned the whole spike protein, with dominant responses in regions 160-218 and 743-854. In the small 56-69-year group, the increase in depth fell short of significance, most likely because of low power. Spike-specific TCR breadth and depth rose significantly after two AZD1222 doses compared with day 0 and with MenACWY recipients. No day 14 peak-response samples were available, so repertoires were characterized only after the peak T cell response. Nearly half of unique spike-specific TCRs reportedly recognized epitopes outside regions mutated in the B.1.351 and B.1.1.7 variants.

The meaning of the sample's time point label: about 28 days (+/-7) after the second vaccine dose. Interpreted using the paper, the treatment or condition label stands for: meningococcal conjugate vaccine given as trial control. Vaccinee samples came from UK trials COV001 and COV002, including a single-blind randomized controlled phase 2/3 trial of AZD1222 (ChAdOx1 nCoV-19) in healthy adults. For TCRbeta chain sequencing, PBMC samples were collected from trial participants at day 0 and at day 28 after the second dose. From its cysteine to its phenylalanine, the CDR3 spans 12 amino acids. The CDR3 DNA has 36 bases and is translated from base 1. Cut back by 2 bases and 0 bases, the V and J ends lie 4 bases apart. The germline V gene encodes CDR1 SQVTM and CDR2 ANQGSEA. The CDR3 regions of human TCRbeta chains were analyzed by immunosequencing. Per the original workflow: Repertoire TCRs were matched against a reference library of SARS-CoV-2-specific TCRs generated with the MIRA antigen-specificity platform. Breadth was defined as the fraction of unique TCRs that were SARS-CoV-2-associated. Depth was defined as the fraction of total T cells that were SARS-CoV-2-associated. Using the MIRA data, each spike-specific TCR was assigned both to the spike region to which the TCR was reactive and to a CD4 or CD8 class. Log10-transformed breadth and depth values were compared by one-way ANOVA with Sidak's multiple comparisons tests. Here the immuneACCESS table is served through TCRdb, limited to in-frame sequences with V and J called. Missing clones are a known gap in these copies; in checked studies unresolved V genes cover under half, and the rest lacks a known reason. V, J and clone size reflect that table, while D and trimming were determined from the DNA. The sample table shows approximately 200,000 clones, and roughly 94% are seen once. The ten biggest clones cover around 1.7% of the sample.

Remarks on this clone: Its cognate antigen has yet to be identified. Base qualities are not at hand, and no much larger clone is one base apart.

The receptor was isolated from an adult who received the MenACWY meningococcal vaccine as a control. The rearranged chain carries TRBV29-1 and TRBJ1-1, with the D gene uncertain. This sample comprised peripheral blood, obtained 28 days after the second dose of the MenACWY control vaccine. The DNA sequence is as follows: TGCAGCGTTGAAAGGGTGAACACTGAAGCTTTCTTT. It is translated as CSVERVNTEAFF. The reference TRBV29-1 and TRBJ1-1 proteins fill in what lies around the CDR3, so the full variable domain reads SAVISQKPSRDICQRGTSLTIQCQVDSQVTMMFWYRQQPGQSLTLIATANQGSEATYESGFVIDKFPISRPNLTFSTLTVSNMSPEDSSIYLCSVERVNTEAFFGQGTRLTVV.